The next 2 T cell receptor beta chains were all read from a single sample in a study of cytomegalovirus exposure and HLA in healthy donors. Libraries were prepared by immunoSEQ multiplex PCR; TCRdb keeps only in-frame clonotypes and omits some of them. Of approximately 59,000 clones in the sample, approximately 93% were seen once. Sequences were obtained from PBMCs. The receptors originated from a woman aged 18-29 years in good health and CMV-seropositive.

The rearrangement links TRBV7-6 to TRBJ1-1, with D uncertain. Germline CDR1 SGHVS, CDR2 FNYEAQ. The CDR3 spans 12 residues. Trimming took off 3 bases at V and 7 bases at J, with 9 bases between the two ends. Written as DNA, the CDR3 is TGTGCCAGCAGCTTTATCTCCGGTGAAGCTTTCTTT. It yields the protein CASSFISGEAFF.

The DNA of the CDR3 is TGTGCCAGCAGTGCGACAGGGGCCACTAATGAAAAACTGTTTTTT. It translates to CASSATGATNEKLFF. This chain uses TRBV6-6 with TRBJ1-4; 8 positions match TRBD1. From germline, CDR1 is MNHNY and CDR2 SVGAGI (reference sequence). This CDR3 has 15 residues. The J segment lost 2 bases and the V segment lost 5 bases, leaving 4 bases of the junction unmatched.